The text below deals with one TCR beta chain. The V gene's germline CDR1 is MNHNS and CDR2 SASEGT. The CDR3 spans 13 residues. The ends were cut back, 1 base at V and 6 bases at J, with 7 bases in the middle. These data come from a study of T cell repertoires in aging, cancer and after chemotherapy. Peripheral blood genomic DNA, not sorted cells or RNA, was the template. A mixed TRB-A/B primer pool amplified rearranged TRB by multiplex touch-down PCR. TCRdb reprocessed the multiplex PCR reads with MiXCR, giving one entry per CDR3 protein. The sample includes about 3,800 distinct CDR3 sequences, 25% to 30% seen only once; the top ten take roughly a fifth.

Sequencing was carried out using blood. The chain carries TRBV6-1 and TRBJ1-5; D remains unclear. This sequence originates from a human donor with a solid tumor. The CDR3 reads CASSEGGFQPQHF. CDR3 nucleotide sequence: TGTGCCAGCAGTGAAGGGGGATTTCAGCCCCAGCATTTT.